What follows is one T cell receptor (beta chain) and its context. Its antigen specificity is not known. Base quality data are lacking; no much larger clone is found one base away. This sample is drawn from a study of cytomegalovirus exposure and HLA in healthy donors (dated by TCRdb to 2016 to 2017). Concerning the study at large: An earlier analysis of fewer than 750 of the donors reported 276 Gb of sequence data and 95 million to 120 million unique TCR beta sequences obtained from around 170 million T cells. About 330 gigabases of sequencing data and 91 million or so unique TCR sequences made up an early release that covered approximately 650 HLA-typed donors. Among the roughly 410 genotyped donors, approximately 81% belonged to the genetic ancestry cluster associated with self-reported Caucasian donors. The study aimed to test whether signatures of past pathogen exposure could be identified by cataloging public T cell receptors. The T cell repertoires of under 750 subjects were profiled by immunosequencing and related to cytomegalovirus serostatus. In addition to the first cohort of 650 to 800 subjects, a separate validation cohort of 120 different subjects was used. The study combined high-throughput TCR immunosequencing, statistical association of individual TCRs with disease status, and machine learning to predict cytomegalovirus infection status. To study patterns of TCR occurrence, a later analysis re-analyzed previously published TCR beta repertoires from around 660 donors and added high-resolution HLA genotyping. Rather than using new phenotypic data, the later analysis identified candidate immune exposures from TCR beta sequences and from how often those sequences occurred across donors. An earlier analysis of 500 to 750 of the donors applied high-throughput TCR beta sequencing to assess whether each TCR beta V gene segment acted as functional or pseudogenic. Donor age, sex, ethnicity and CMV serostatus were compiled alongside the repertoire data. In a later genetic analysis, genome-wide SNP genotypes for about three fifths of the 666 donors were used, and that subset was treated as a discovery cohort. Every repertoire in the discovery cohort had been generated on one and the same sequencing platform. HLA typing included class I and class II loci at four-digit resolution. The number of donors typed differed by locus, with roughly 629-640 for A, B, C, DRB1 and DQB1, 522 for DQA1, under 610 for DPA1, and 450 to 480 for DPB1. Roughly 5 DR-DQ haplotypes were handled as single units for association and clustering, since linkage in the cohort was strong. Across about 370 genotyped donors of the cohort, an average of approximately 220,000 unique TCR beta nucleotide sequences per donor were sequenced, and 15% to 20% of those sequences were non-productive. Overall study results and their limits: In an earlier analysis of a few hundred of the donors, most TCR beta V segments were observed in productive rearrangements about 87% or about 30% of the time, broadly matching IMGT annotations. Linkage disequilibrium might explain the correlated functional status among segregating V segments, but an unknown experimental factor could not be excluded. In this cohort, only TCR beta chains were sequenced, and detectable features were limited by the absence of alpha or paired-chain data. The sequencing pipeline was judged likely to have produced a cluster of highly shared sequence variants as a technical artifact. Over 15 rarely observed V segments, including chromosome 9 orphons, were excluded from the earlier analysis of 550 to 700 of the donors because counts were too low. The only immune exposure information available for the cohort was CMV serostatus. Most CMV-associated TCR beta chains appeared to be HLA-restricted in a later analysis, and the HLA associations seemed to be driven largely by CMV exposure. The study gave a list of about 160 TCR beta chains associated with cytomegalovirus. In a later genetic analysis, a missense DCLRE1C variant was associated with V-gene and J-gene trimming of TCR beta chains, and the association was replicated in an independent cohort. A later analysis found that HLA-associated TCR beta chains were more clonally expanded and had lower generation probabilities than equally common non-associated chains. Some IMGT-functional V segments, including TRBV6-2 and TRBV6-3, could not be distinguished by the 87-base-pair reads and were therefore excluded. The authors suggested that the approach could potentially be extended to other disease states and immunological phenotypes. Sequencing depth was assumed to be roughly uniform across donors in the presence/absence analyses, though that assumption may not hold. Most TCR sequences were seen in very few donors, while some public TCRs were found in many individuals. When HLA alleles, especially DR and DQ, strongly co-occurred, attributing TCR associations to individual alleles was difficult. Compared with the approximately 700-donor mean, donors in an Asian-associated ancestry cluster had fewer N-insertions in productive TCRs, according to a later genetic analysis. In a later analysis, several top co-occurrence clusters were reported to appear linked to parvovirus B19, influenza, CMV and Epstein-Barr virus. According to a later analysis, TCR association rates differed among HLA loci, with DRB1 alleles showing the most associated TCRs and HLA-C alleles showing the fewest. A further reported finding was that TCR beta sequences accurately predicted the HLA-A and HLA-B alleles for most subjects in the first cohort. In vitro tests confirmed that three of the cytomegalovirus-associated TCR beta chains recognize cytomegalovirus antigens. Specific HLA alleles were associated with over 15,000 TCR beta sequences at a false discovery rate of 0.05 in a later analysis. HLA typing was unavailable for some donors at each locus, so association tests used only the typed subset. The classifier was reported to diagnose cytomegalovirus status with high specificity and sensitivity in both the original cohort and the validation cohort.

The cohort consisted of 666 healthy bone marrow donors. At the time of sampling, every cohort member was nominally healthy, though immune exposures that went unrecorded were likely present. The donor tested CMV seronegative and was one of the 352 seronegative cohort members. Every donor gave a peripheral blood sample, and the peripheral blood mononuclear cells from that sample were used for TCR beta sequencing. The Qiagen DNeasy Blood Extraction Kit was used to extract genomic DNA from the blood cell samples. Libraries were constructed by the immunoSEQ multiplex PCR assay. A mixture of 60 forward primers for TCR Vbeta segments and 13 reverse primers for TCR Jbeta segments was used in the multiplex PCR. The CDR3 region of rearranged TCR beta genes was amplified from genomic DNA with a multiplex PCR assay. Amplified TCR beta libraries were sequenced as 87-base-pair reads on the Illumina HiSeq System. As for the authors' bioinformatics: Across the 500 to 850 repertoires, a later analysis counted about 81 million unique TCR beta chains, some 11 million of which were shared by at least two donors. Raw reads were error-corrected and collapsed into unique sequences by a nearest-neighbor algorithm in which closely related sequences were merged to remove PCR and sequencing errors. To assign V, D and J gene segments, CDR3 sequences were aligned to IMGT reference sequences. For a sequence to be retained, a match of at least six nucleotides was required to both a V gene segment and a J gene segment. Rearrangements were classified as productive when the CDR3 lacked stop codons and remained in frame with V and J, and all other rearrangements were classified as non-productive. Following IMGT convention, CDR3 was defined as the stretch from the second conserved V-encoded cysteine up to the conserved J-encoded phenylalanine. Sequences without an unambiguous match to a single V gene segment were excluded from the earlier analysis of a few hundred of the donors. An earlier analysis of 587 of the donors called V segments functional above 56.7% productive rearrangements and segregating when the between-donor standard deviation exceeded 5%. A statistical classification framework was developed to diagnose cytomegalovirus status using the catalog of TCR beta chain sequences. In a later analysis, TCR nucleotide sequences were compared against IMGT/GENE-DB human TR gene sequences so that V and J genes could be assigned. The TCRdist pipeline was used in a later analysis to assign CDR3 sequences and most-parsimonious VDJ recombination scenarios. In a later analysis, each TCR beta chain was defined by its CDR3 amino acid sequence together with its V-gene family, and reads without a unique V-gene family were excluded. To address suspected cross-contamination and a sequencing artifact, a later analysis removed around 600 highly shared, low-generation-probability nucleotide sequences. For each public chain, a later analysis derived a clonal expansion index from normalized ranks of inferred template counts within each repertoire. In a later analysis, generation probabilities were computed using a VDJ recombination model fitted to out-of-frame rearrangements, and the results were checked against IGoR. In a later analysis, TCR-TCR, TCR-HLA and TCR-CMV co-occurrence was scored with hypergeometric tests, and a repertoire-size bias correction was applied to TCR pairs. A later analysis estimated false discovery rates by permuting HLA or CMV assignments 20 times. In a later analysis, co-occurring TCRs were grouped with DBSCAN, and TCRdist sequence similarity was added when clustering was performed within HLA-allele-positive subsets. Co-occurrence clustering excluded repertoires with fewer than 30,000 or more than 120,000 public chains, plus five with anomalous nucleotide sharing. This is the immuneACCESS table as TCRdb keeps it, with only in-frame sequences that have V and J called. A part of the clones is gone; compared with another copy, unresolved V genes explain less than half, and the rest is unexplained. V and J calls and clone size come straight from that table; D and trimming were deduced from the DNA. The sample table records about 140,000 clones; 75% of these occur just once. 3% to 3.5% of the sample comes from the top ten.

CDR1 and CDR2, per the germline V gene (reference sequence), are WNHNN and SYGVQD. Its CDR3 holds 14 amino acids, cysteine through phenylalanine. Only the CDR3 portion is preserved as DNA: 42 bases, with reading frame beginning at the first base. V is pared back by 5 bases and J by 2 bases, with 13 bases lying between the germline termini. In this chain, TRBV10-1 is recombined with TRBJ2-7; the D gene is possibly TRBD1, with 5 bases matching. The TCR was taken from a middle-aged man in good health and CMV-seronegative. Sequencing was carried out using PBMCs. The DNA sequence is TGCGCCAGCAGTCAAACAGGAACAACCTACGAGCAGTACTTC. This yields the protein CASSQTGTTYEQYF.